Sequencing of this TCR beta chain was carried out in a study of identical twins. Findings of the study overall: Zero-insertion results could be subject to partial confounding by invariant MAIT and iNKT cells. Its conclusions, products of cross-sectional statistical analysis, did not come from following the same donors. Within cord blood, abundant beta clonotypes carried fewer insertions, but memory repertoires showed no such trend.

One entry per CDR3 protein results from TCRdb running MiXCR on the 5' RACE reads. The sample holds about 720,000 distinct CDR3 sequences, more than 6.5% seen once. This CDR3 is 14 amino acids long. In germline, CDR1 is SGHTA, CDR2 FQGNSA. The V gene lost 3 bases and the J gene lost 3 bases, with 8 bases spanning the gap. This clonotype was found many times. Its antigen is as yet unknown. In addition, the sample was reused for a study of yellow fever vaccine responses in identical twins. From that study: Reportedly, twins showed a vaccine T cell response that looked partly convergent and partly personalized.

The chain joins TRBV7-2 to TRBJ2-2; D remains unclear. This TCR derives from a woman aged 18-29 years in good health. Sequencing was carried out using PBMCs. The CDR3 here is CASSFSVDTGELFF. The DNA of the CDR3 is TGTGCCAGCAGCTTTAGTGTGGACACCGGGGAGCTGTTTTTT.